The source of this TCR beta chain is a study of T-cell memory formation after mild COVID-19. V lost 7 bases and J 0 bases, leaving 7 bases between the germline ends. This CDR3 is built from 14 residues. TCRdb re-derived calls from the 5' RACE reads in MiXCR, one entry per CDR3 protein. Among a few hundred thousand distinct CDR3 sequences, 15% to 20% were seen once, and the ten largest hold about a fifth. This clonotype showed up many times. This receptor was identified in a man aged 18 to 29 who had mild COVID-19 (a few samples of this study predate the infection). Cell type and time point are not known. Sequenced sample: PBMCs or a T cell subset sorted from them (not recorded which). The J gene is TRBJ1-6, the V gene TRBV12-3 or TRBV12-4; D ambiguous. The CDR3 DNA follows: TGTGCCAGCACTCAGAACTCCTATAATTCACCCCTCCACTTT. Translated, it gives CASTQNSYNSPLHF.